The clone carrying this T cell receptor (beta chain) appeared a few times. The sample is drawn from a study of blood T cells in healthy people across ages. Each donor had about 10 milliliters of peripheral blood drawn. V lost 2 bases to trimming and J lost 5 bases, with 13 bases between them. Germline lookup yields CDR1 SNHLY and CDR2 FYNNEI. This CDR3 has 15 amino acids. The use of a sample-barcoded 5' primer and a J-beta primer mix characterized a second PCR of roughly 6 to 11 cycles. TCRdb called the 5' RACE reads again in MiXCR, with one record for every CDR3 protein. The repertoire holds about 1,600,000 distinct CDR3 sequences, with roughly 45% as singletons.

The genes are TRBV2 and TRBJ2-1; perhaps TRBD2 as D (6 bases). Sequences were obtained from blood. This receptor was taken from a woman under 30 in good health. CDR3 region: CASSETSGRNNEQFF. The CDR3 region has the DNA TGTGCCAGCAGTGAAACAAGCGGGCGAAACAATGAGCAGTTCTTC.